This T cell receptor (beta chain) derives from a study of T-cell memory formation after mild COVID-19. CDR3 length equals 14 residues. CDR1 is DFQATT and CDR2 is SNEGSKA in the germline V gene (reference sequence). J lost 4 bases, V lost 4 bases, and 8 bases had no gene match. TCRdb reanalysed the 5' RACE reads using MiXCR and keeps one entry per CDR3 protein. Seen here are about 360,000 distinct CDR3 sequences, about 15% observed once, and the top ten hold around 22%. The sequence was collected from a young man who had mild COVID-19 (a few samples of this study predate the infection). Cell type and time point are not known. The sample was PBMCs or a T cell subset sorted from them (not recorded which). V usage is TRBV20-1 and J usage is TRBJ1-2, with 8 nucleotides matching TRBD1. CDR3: CSATGTGLRYGYTF. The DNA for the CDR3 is TGCAGTGCTACAGGGACAGGCCTCCGCTATGGCTACACCTTC.